Listed below are T cell receptor beta chains from one sample, sequenced in a study of T cells after yellow fever vaccination. TCRdb reprocessed the 5' RACE reads via MiXCR and lists one record per CDR3 protein. The sample includes 100,000 to 150,000 distinct CDR3 sequences, 7.4% of them seen just once. This sample comprised CD4+ T cells sorted from PBMCs, obtained more than 8 days after the first yellow fever vaccination. The receptors shown here come from a man aged 18 to 29 who received the YFV17D yellow fever vaccine. The CDR3 runs from the conserved cysteine through the conserved F or W. D genes are given only for firm matches. Some rows have no size entry. The others give once, few or many, or a class for an expanded clone.

TRBV6-1,NA,many,TRBJ2-3,TGTGCCAGCAGCGACAGGTCTAGCACAGATACGCAGTATTTT,CASSDRSSTDTQYF
TRBV20-1,NA,many,TRBJ2-1,TGCAGTGCTACCCCCCCGGGGGTCTCCTACAATGAGCAGTTCTTC,CSATPPGVSYNEQFF
TRBV5-1,NA,many,TRBJ2-5,TGCGCCAGCAGCTCCCGGGGGGCCGGTGAGACCCAGTACTTC,CASSSRGAGETQYF
TRBV27,NA,many,TRBJ1-4,TGTGCCAGCAGGGCAGGCAATGAAAAACTGTTTTTT,CASRAGNEKLFF
TRBV4-1,TRBD2,many,TRBJ2-5,TGCGCCAGCAGCCACGGACTAGCGGGGGCCGAAGAGACCCAGTACTTC,CASSHGLAGAEETQYF
TRBV4-3,NA,many,TRBJ2-3,TGCGCCAGCAGCCAAGGTTCTACGGGGAACGTTGGTATTTATACGCAGTATTTT,CASSQGSTGNVGIYTQYF
TRBV20-1,TRBD2,many,TRBJ2-3,TGCAGCGCAGACTCTAGCGGTTCTAACACAGATACGCAGTATTTT,CSADSSGSNTDTQYF
TRBV5-1,NA,many,TRBJ1-3,TGCGCCAGCAGCCCGGGGGGACGGATAAACTCTGGAAACACCATATATTTT,CASSPGGRINSGNTIYF
TRBV12-3/TRBV12-4,NA,many,TRBJ1-1,TGTGCCAGCAGTTTAGATCCCCGGGGCCGGTACTCGGAAGCTTTCTTT,CASSLDPRGRYSEAFF
TRBV11-3,NA,NA,TRBJ2-2,TGTGCCAGCAGCTTCTCATATGGACCGAACACCGGGGAGCTGTTTTTT,CASSFSYGPNTGELFF
TRBV10-1,TRBD1,NA,TRBJ2-3,TGCGCCAGCAGTGACTACAGGGGCCCCGATTTCACAGATACGCAGTATTTT,CASSDYRGPDFTDTQYF
TRBV6-1,NA,many,TRBJ1-4,TGTGCCAGCAGTGCTGACTGGGTCTGGGGAGAAAAACTGTTTTTT,CASSADWVWGEKLFF
TRBV7-2,NA,many,TRBJ2-1,TGTGCCAGCAGCTTAAGGGCTAGCAACAATGAGCAGTTCTTC,CASSLRASNNEQFF
TRBV9,TRBD1,many,TRBJ2-5,TGTGCCAGCAGCGCGGGACAGGGGAGGGAGACCCAGTACTTC,CASSAGQGRETQYF
TRBV10-3,NA,NA,TRBJ2-3,TGTGCCATCAGGGGGTGGGGCAGGGACACAGATACGCAGTATTTT,CAIRGWGRDTDTQYF
TRBV20-1,NA,many,TRBJ2-6,TGCAGTGCTTGGCAGCCTCCCTCTGGGGCCAACGTCCTGACTTTC,CSAWQPPSGANVLTF
TRBV12-3/TRBV12-4,TRBD2,many,TRBJ2-7,TGTGCCAGCAGTCAATTGACTAGCGGCCCCTACGAGCAGTACTTC,CASSQLTSGPYEQYF
TRBV5-4,NA,few,TRBJ2-7,TGTGCCAGCACCTGGGGAGACGAGCAGTACTTC,CASTWGDEQYF
TRBV7-2,NA,many,TRBJ2-2,TGTGCCAGCAGCTTAGTGGGCCCTAACCCCACCGGGGAGCTGTTTTTT,CASSLVGPNPTGELFF
TRBV7-2,TRBD1,many,TRBJ1-1,TGTGCCAGCAGGGGGGCAGGGGGAGGGACTGAAGCTTTCTTT,CASRGAGGGTEAFF
TRBV5-1,NA,many,TRBJ2-5,TGCGCCAGCAGCCGCCCCGGGGCGTCGATCCAAGAGACCCAGTACTTC,CASSRPGASIQETQYF